The source of this T cell receptor beta chain is a study of blood T cell repertoires in COVID-19. Study at large: Acute and convalescent COVID-19 samples came from the United States, Italy and Spain. PBMCs, B-cell-depleted T cells, or T cells provided the cDNA or gDNA that made up the material.

Trimming shortened V by 0 bases and J by 5 bases, and 5 bases separated the two germline ends. The CDR3 has 13 amino acids. The V gene's germline CDR1 is SGDLS and CDR2 YYNGEE. This clone was recorded only once. As originally analysed: The assay estimated nucleated cells by amplifying reference gene primers. The protocol was immunoSEQ multiplex PCR, while the TCRdb copy is restricted to in-frame clones and leaves out a portion. V, J and clone size were drawn from that table, and D and trimming were deduced from the DNA. Of hundreds of thousands of clones detected, approximately 90% appear once; the ten largest clones hold roughly 12%.

This clonotype was sampled from a woman younger than 30 who had recovered from COVID-19. The V and J genes are TRBV9 and TRBJ2-2; D unresolved. The sample was peripheral blood. CDR3 nucleotides: TGTGCCAGCAGCGTAGGGGCGACCGGGGAGCTGTTTTTT. This sequence encodes CASSVGATGELFF.